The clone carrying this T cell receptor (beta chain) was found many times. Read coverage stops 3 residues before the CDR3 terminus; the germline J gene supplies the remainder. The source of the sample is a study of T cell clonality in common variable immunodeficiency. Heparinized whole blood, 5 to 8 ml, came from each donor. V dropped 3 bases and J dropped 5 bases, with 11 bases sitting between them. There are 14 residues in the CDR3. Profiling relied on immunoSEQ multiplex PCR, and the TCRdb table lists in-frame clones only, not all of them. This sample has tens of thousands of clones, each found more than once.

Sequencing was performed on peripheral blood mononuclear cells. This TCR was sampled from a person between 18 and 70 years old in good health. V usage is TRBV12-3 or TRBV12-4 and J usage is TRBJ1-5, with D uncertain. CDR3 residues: CASSLALRDQPQHF. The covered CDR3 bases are TGTGCCAGCAGTTTGGCCCTGAGGGATCAGCCC.